Below are 5 T cell receptor beta chains sequenced from a single sample in a study of T-cell reconstitution after alpha-beta-depleted transplantation in children. Researchers prepared the TCRbeta library using unique molecular identifiers, the study reports. One entry per CDR3 protein results from TCRdb running MiXCR on the PCR reads. The sample holds 700,000 to 850,000 distinct CDR3 sequences, around 17% seen once. Sequenced material: PBMCs, mostly from graft donor cells, taken 360 days after TCRalphabeta/CD19-depleted stem cell transplant. These receptors were taken from a male patient aged 10 to 17 who had a stem cell transplant for acute lymphoblastic leukemia, so the T cells may come from the graft donor.

The rearrangement joins TRBV29-1 to TRBJ1-1, with D uncertain. Per the germline V gene, CDR1 is SQVTM and CDR2 is ANQGSEA. Between the trimmed V and J ends, which lost 4 bases and 0 bases, there was a span of 6 bases. The CDR3 length is 12 residues. The CDR3 coding sequence is TGCAGCGTTGGGCTGGTGAACACTGAAGCTTTCTTT. This encodes CSVGLVNTEAFF.

This clonotype was seen repeatedly, ten times or more. In DNA, the CDR3 is TGCAGCGTTGGCATTAGCGGGGAGTGGTTTGAGCAGTTCTTC. This gives the protein CSVGISGEWFEQFF. The gene calls are TRBV29-1 and TRBJ2-1; TRBD2 agrees at 8 bases. V lost 4 bases, J lost 9 bases, and 11 bases stayed unmatched. The CDR3 sequence is 14 residues long. From germline, CDR1 is SQVTM and CDR2 ANQGSEA.

In this sample, this clonotype turned up a few times. The chain recombines TRBV29-1 with TRBJ1-1; unclear D gene. Germline CDR1 SQVTM, CDR2 ANQGSEA. Trimming left V 1 base short and J 4 bases short, with 10 bases between. There are 13 residues in the CDR3. The DNA for the CDR3 is TGCAGCGTTGAAGCAGGCCGAAGCACTGAAGCTTTCTTT. Translated: CSVEAGRSTEAFF.

DNA of the CDR3: TGCAGCGTTGACAAGGAAGGGGCCTCGGGTGAGCAGTACTTC. The encoded protein is CSVDKEGASGEQYF. V is TRBV29-1 and J is TRBJ2-7; maybe TRBD1 (5 bases). The V gene lost 3 bases and the J gene lost 7 bases, with 19 bases spanning the gap. The CDR3 extends over 14 amino acids. In germline, CDR1 is SQVTM, CDR2 ANQGSEA.

The sample holds a few counts of this clonotype. The chain has TRBV24-1 and TRBJ2-3, with TRBD1 identical over 12 bases. Germline CDR1 reads KGHDR; CDR2 reads SFDVKD. The V segment lost 4 bases and the J segment 5 bases; nucleotides outside the gene matches: 6. The CDR3 length is 16 residues. The CDR3 sequence is CATSDPGTGGEDTQYF. The CDR3 DNA follows: TGTGCCACCAGTGACCCCGGGACAGGGGGCGAAGATACGCAGTATTTT.